Sequencing of this TCR beta chain was carried out in a study of cytomegalovirus exposure and HLA in healthy donors. Study overall: Researchers previously reported finding fewer than 140 million unique TCR beta sequences from 170 million or so T cells.

About this clone: The antigen remains undetermined.

With 60 Vbeta and 13 Jbeta primers, the PCR was carried out. Some clones are missing from TCRdb's copy, which holds only in-frame ones; the method was immunoSEQ multiplex PCR. Among 120,000 to 150,000 clones listed, approximately 57% were seen once. Trimming removed 2 bases from V and 5 bases from J; junction bases left unmatched: 5. The germline V gene encodes CDR1 MNHEY and CDR2 SVGAGI. The CDR3 runs to 15 residues. Broader study findings: Earlier analysis looked at TCR beta V segments, and most were productive about 87% or about 30% of the time. Indistinguishable V segments such as TRBV6-2 and TRBV6-3 were excluded. Donors were assumed by presence/absence analyses to have roughly uniform sequencing depth.

The rearrangement uses TRBV6-5 and TRBJ1-2; 10 bases line up with TRBD1. The receptor's source is a male donor in good health and CMV-seronegative. Sequenced material: PBMCs. The CDR3 loop reads CASSYPGTGAYGYTF. CDR3 nucleotide sequence: TGTGCCAGCAGTTACCCGGGGACAGGGGCTTATGGCTACACCTTC.